This TCR beta chain was sequenced in a study of T cell responses to AZD1222 COVID-19 vaccine. Broader study findings: Spike was spanned by vaccine-associated CD4 TCRs, with dominance at 160-218 and 743-854. Clonal diversity was possibly underestimated, and white British individuals and females predominated among donors. Repertoire sampling occurred only after the peak T cell response.

This table comes from immunoSEQ multiplex PCR, and its TCRdb copy is limited to in-frame clones, with some not included. The table has about 140,000 clones, almost 95% seen once. With regard to this clone: What it binds is not known.

This CDR3 is built from 13 residues. Germline CDR1 SGHNT, CDR2 YYREEE (reference sequence). V lost 0 bases, J lost 5 bases, and 1 base stayed unmatched. The origin of this receptor is an adult in good health. This chain joins TRBV5-4 and TRBJ1-2; 7 positions agree with TRBD1. The source material was peripheral blood, sampled on day 0 of AZD1222 vaccination. The CDR3: CASSLDRGYGYTF. The CDR3 coding sequence is TGTGCCAGCAGCTTGGACAGGGGTTATGGCTACACCTTC. Drawing the rest from reference TRBV5-4 and TRBJ1-2, the complete variable domain is ETGVTQSPTHLIKTRGQQVTLRCSSQSGHNTVSWYQQALGQGPQFIFQYYREEENGRGNFPPRFSGLQFPNYSSELNVNALELDDSALYLCASSLDRGYGYTFGSGTRLTVV.